This T cell receptor beta chain was sequenced in a study of OX40 agonist ivuxolimab in advanced cancers. Study-wide context: Three patients, one with hepatocellular carcinoma and two with cutaneous melanoma, achieved partial responses.

The CDR3 spans 15 residues. Germline CDR1 reads LNHDA; CDR2 reads SQIVND (reference sequence). Trimming removed 7 bases from V and 5 bases from J, with 20 bases in between. With respect to this clone: Its matching antigen is unknown.

Here immunoSEQ multiplex PCR was the method, and the copy in TCRdb shows in-frame clones only, minus some. The table shows 100,000 or so clones, with roughly 95% occurring only once. Findings of the study overall: In a subset of nonresponders, normalized T-cell clonal expansion was also low.

This chain connects TRBV19 to TRBJ1-1, with D possibly being TRBD1 (6 bases). The TCR sequence derives from an adult with an advanced solid tumor such as melanoma, head and neck, liver or kidney cancer. Sequenced material: CD4+ or CD8+ T cells sorted from blood, taken in a trial of the OX40 agonist ivuxolimab. The CDR3 sequence: CASTKRGGGRTEAFF. CDR3 nucleotide sequence: TGTGCCAGTACCAAAAGAGGGGGGGGCCGAACTGAAGCTTTCTTT.